This T cell receptor beta chain was documented in a study of radiation and T cells in renal cell carcinoma (dated by TCRdb to between 2020 and 2021). For context, the study as a whole: Samples came from a clinical trial, in which primary renal cell carcinomas received 15 Gy stereotactic body radiation therapy followed by nephrectomy 4 weeks later. In total, about 51 samples underwent TCR beta sequencing: 25 or so tumors plus 27 peripheral blood samples. Across all 50 or so samples, several million unique CDR3 nucleotide sequences encoding 2.5 million to 3 million unique CDR3 amino acid sequences were identified. What the study reported, not specific to this receptor: With a single-armed trial design, the study had no way to address how radiation dose or scheduling affects the TCR repertoire. Because pretreatment tumor biopsies were not available, the study could not determine whether clonotypes were already present within the tumor at baseline. Tracking of blood repertoire dynamics stopped at about 4 weeks after treatment, with no follow-up past that point. In blood, the top tumor clonotypes increased between baseline and 2 weeks post-radiation and then shrank by 4 weeks, which suggests that tumor-resident clones expanded only transiently.

As to this clone: Its antigen remains unidentified. No per-base quality is available; no much larger clone lies one base away.

The sample's time point, from its label and the paper: blood 2 weeks post-SBRT. The intended sense of this specimen's treatment or condition label: 15 Gy SBRT to primary tumor, nephrectomy 4 weeks later. To follow tumor-enriched clonotypes, peripheral blood was collected serially from radiation-treated patients at baseline and again at 2 weeks and 4 weeks after SBRT. All patients had renal cell carcinoma with clear cell pathology. Genomic DNA for TCR sequencing was prepared using the QIAamp DNA Blood Mini Kit (Qiagen). Samples were included in the analyses only if all quality control checks were passed. The immunoSEQ kit was used, according to the manufacturer's recommendations, to generate TCR beta libraries from genomic DNA. Library preparation used a first multiplex PCR with proprietary primers, then a second PCR adding unique barcodes, with bead cleanups after each round. A kit-provided positive control reaction and a negative control reaction were included in every sample batch. The final libraries were assessed on an Agilent 4200 TapeStation D1000 ScreenTape, pooled by volume, and quantified by qPCR. An Illumina NextSeq500 fitted with a MidOutput 150-cycle cartridge performed the sequencing, running 156 Read1 cycles and 15 Index1 cycles with the kit's custom primers. The pooled library was loaded at around 1 pM, and around 20% PhiX control was spiked in. The source study handled its data this way. Vendor-processed data were analyzed in R, and a clonotype was defined as all T cells sharing the same CDR3 nucleotide sequence. For clone abundance analyses, frequencies were normalized to the 10,000 most abundant clones in each sample. Public T cell clones, which averaged fewer than five per sample, were removed prior to analysis. Tumor-enriched clonotypes and baseline blood-enriched clonotypes were defined as those with an abundance difference of at least 32-fold between compartments. A beta-binomial differential abundance model was applied to find clonotypes that expanded or contracted between blood time points. Tumor-blood repertoire similarity was measured with the Baroni-Urbani and Buser coefficient, and groups were compared using two-tailed Wilcoxon tests in R. Entries here come from immuneACCESS through TCRdb and include only in-frame sequences with V and J called. Some clones fail to appear in such tables; in the studies checked, an unresolved V gene covers under half of the shortfall, and the cause of the remainder is unknown. The V and J calls and clone size were taken over from that table, and D and trimming were inferred from the DNA. Counted in this sample were some 120,000 clones; 88% of them appeared once. 5% to 6.5% of the sample goes to the ten largest clones.

Spanning cysteine to phenylalanine, the CDR3 consists of 17 amino acids. The CDR3 DNA has 51 bases and is translated from base 1. According to the germline V gene, CDR1 reads SGHRS and CDR2 reads YFSETQ. The junction shows trimming of 4 bases on V and 0 bases on J, and the gene matches do not reach 8 bases of it. The chain links TRBV5-1 with TRBJ2-1; TRBD2 agrees with 9 junctional bases. The source material was blood, sampled from a patient whose treatment included radiotherapy and nephrectomy. The sequence derives from a woman in her 70s with renal cell carcinoma. The CDR3 is CASSRGASGASYNEQFF. The base sequence is TGCGCCAGCAGCCGGGGAGCTAGCGGGGCCTCCTACAATGAGCAGTTCTTC.